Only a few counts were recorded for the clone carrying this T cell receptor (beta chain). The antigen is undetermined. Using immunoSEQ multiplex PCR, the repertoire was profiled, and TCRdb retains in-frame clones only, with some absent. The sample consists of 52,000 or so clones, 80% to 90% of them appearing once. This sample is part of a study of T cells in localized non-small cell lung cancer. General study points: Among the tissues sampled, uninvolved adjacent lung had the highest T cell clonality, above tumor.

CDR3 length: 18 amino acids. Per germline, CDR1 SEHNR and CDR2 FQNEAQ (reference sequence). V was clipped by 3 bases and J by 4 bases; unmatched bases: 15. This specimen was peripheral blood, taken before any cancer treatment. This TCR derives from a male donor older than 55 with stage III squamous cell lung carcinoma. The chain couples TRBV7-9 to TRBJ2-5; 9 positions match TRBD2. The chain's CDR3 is CASSFPSRLADLRETQYF. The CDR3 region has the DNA TGTGCCAGCAGCTTCCCCAGCCGACTAGCGGACCTCAGAGAGACCCAGTACTTC. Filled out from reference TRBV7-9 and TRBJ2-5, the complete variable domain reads DTGVSQNPRHKITKRGQNVTFRCDPISEHNRLYWYRQTLGQGPEFLTYFQNEAQLEKSRLLSDRFSAERPKGSFSTLEIQRTEQGDSAMYLCASSFPSRLADLRETQYFGPGTRLLVL.